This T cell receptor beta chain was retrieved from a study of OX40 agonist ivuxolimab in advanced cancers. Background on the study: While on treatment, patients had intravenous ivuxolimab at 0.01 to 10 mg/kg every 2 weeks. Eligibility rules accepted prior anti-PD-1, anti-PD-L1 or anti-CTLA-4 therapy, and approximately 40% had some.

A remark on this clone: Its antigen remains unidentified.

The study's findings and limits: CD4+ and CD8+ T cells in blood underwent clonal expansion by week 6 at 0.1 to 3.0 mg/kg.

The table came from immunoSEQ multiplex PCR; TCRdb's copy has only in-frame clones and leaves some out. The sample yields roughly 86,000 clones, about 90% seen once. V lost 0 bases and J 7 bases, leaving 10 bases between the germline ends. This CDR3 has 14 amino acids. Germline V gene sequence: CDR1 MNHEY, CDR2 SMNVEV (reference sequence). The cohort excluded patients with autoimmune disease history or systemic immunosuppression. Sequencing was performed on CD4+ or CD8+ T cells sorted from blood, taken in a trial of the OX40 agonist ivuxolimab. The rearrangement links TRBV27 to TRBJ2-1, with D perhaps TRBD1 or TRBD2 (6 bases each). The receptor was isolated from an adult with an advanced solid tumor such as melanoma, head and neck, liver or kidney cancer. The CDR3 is CASSLSRGGNEQFF. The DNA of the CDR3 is TGTGCCAGCAGTTTATCGAGAGGGGGGAATGAGCAGTTCTTC.